This is a list of T cell receptor beta chains from one sample in a study of T-cell reconstitution after alpha-beta-depleted transplantation in children. TCRdb independently ran MiXCR on the PCR reads; one entry per CDR3 protein. The repertoire has about 830,000 distinct CDR3 sequences, under 20% of them found once; the top ten carry roughly 5%. Sequences were derived from PBMCs, mostly from graft donor cells, sampled 360 days after TCRalphabeta/CD19-depleted stem cell transplant. The receptor source for this set is a male patient aged 5 to 17 who had a stem cell transplant for acute lymphoblastic leukemia, so the T cells may come from the graft donor. CDR3s include the opening cysteine and the closing phenylalanine or tryptophan. D genes are given only for firm matches. The size field is filled for only some rows; it gives once, few, many or a size class.

TRBV7-8	TRBJ2-7	NA	many	TGTGCCAGCAGCCCTAGAGGGTGGTCCTACGAGCAGTACTTC	CASSPRGWSYEQYF
TRBV20-1	TRBJ2-1	TRBD2	few	TGCAGTGCTAGAAAGGGGACTAGCGGGAGGGGAGAGCAGTTCTTC	CSARKGTSGRGEQFF
TRBV13	TRBJ2-1	TRBD2	few	TGTGCCAGCAGCGGACGGACTAGGCAGTTCTTC	CASSGRTRQFF
TRBV10-2	TRBJ2-1	TRBD2	NA	TGCGCCAGCAGTGAGGGGGGTCTAGCGGGAGGCGAGGATGAGCAGTTCTTC	CASSEGGLAGGEDEQFF
TRBV12-3/TRBV12-4	TRBJ2-1	TRBD2	NA	TGTGCCAGCAGTTTCCCTAGCGGGATAATGTGGCAGTTCTTC	CASSFPSGIMWQFF
TRBV11-2	TRBJ2-7	TRBD2	few	TGTGCCAGCAGCCCCGAACCGGGACTAGCGGGAGAAGAGCAGTACTTC	CASSPEPGLAGEEQYF
TRBV5-1	TRBJ2-1	TRBD2	NA	TGCGCCAGCAGCTTTCTAGCGGGAGGACGGAATGAGCAGTTCTTC	CASSFLAGGRNEQFF
TRBV9	TRBJ1-5	NA	many	TGTGCCAGCAGCGGGCCTTATAGCAATCAGCCCCAGCATTTT	CASSGPYSNQPQHF
TRBV24-1	TRBJ2-1	TRBD2	many	TGTGCCACCAGTGAAGAAAGGGGACTAGCGGGAGGAAACCAGTTCTTC	CATSEERGLAGGNQFF
TRBV6-1	TRBJ1-1	NA	many	TGTGCCAGCAGGAACAGGGTTGGGGGGACTGAAGCTTTCTTT	CASRNRVGGTEAFF
TRBV4-2	TRBJ1-1	NA	NA	TGTGCCAGCAGCCATCCTACCTTAAACAGCATGAACACTGAAGCTTTCTTT	CASSHPTLNSMNTEAFF
TRBV28	TRBJ1-2	NA	NA	TGTGCCAGCAGTCTCCTCCTGGGGGGGGCTGACTATGGCTACACCTTC	CASSLLLGGADYGYTF
TRBV18	TRBJ2-7	NA	few	TGTGCCAGCTCAGGAATGACGGTCTCCTACGAGCAGTACTTC	CASSGMTVSYEQYF
TRBV11-2	TRBJ2-1	TRBD2	NA	TGTGCCAGCAGCTTACCCAGAGGTGCGGGAGTAGTGACCAATGAGCAGTTCTTC	CASSLPRGAGVVTNEQFF
TRBV7-8	TRBJ2-4	TRBD1	NA	TGTGCCAGCAGCTTAGGTCGCGTGGGACAGGGGGTTTTGCGAACATTTCAGTACTTC	CASSLGRVGQGVLRTFQYF
TRBV5-1	TRBJ2-5	NA	many	TGCGCCAGCAGCTTACCCCCCGTCTTCGGAGCTAGCCAAGAGACCCAGTACTTC	CASSLPPVFGASQETQYF
TRBV5-1	TRBJ1-4	NA	few	TGCGCCAGCAGCTTCGACCCAACTAATGAAAAACTGTTTTTT	CASSFDPTNEKLFF
TRBV5-1	TRBJ1-3	NA	NA	TGCGCCAGCAGCACGACAGGATCCTCTGGAAACACCATATATTTT	CASSTTGSSGNTIYF
TRBV6-5	TRBJ2-3	NA	NA	TGTGCCAGCAGTTACTCGAATCAAGGGTTAGTCGAGGGTACAGATACGCAGTATTTT	CASSYSNQGLVEGTDTQYF
TRBV7-8	TRBJ2-1	NA	few	TGTGCCAGCAGCTTAAAGAGGAACTACAATGAGCAGTTCTTC	CASSLKRNYNEQFF
TRBV7-8	TRBJ2-3	NA	few	TGTGCCAGCAGCTTACGGGACGGCTCTAGCACAGATACGCAGTATTTT	CASSLRDGSSTDTQYF
TRBV19	TRBJ2-7	NA	NA	TGTGCCAGTACCCCGCCTGGGCCGTATCCCTACGAGCAGTACTTC	CASTPPGPYPYEQYF
TRBV7-2	TRBJ2-1	TRBD2	NA	TGTGCCAGCAACATGAGAAGGACTAGCGGGTTCGAGCAGTTCTTC	CASNMRRTSGFEQFF
TRBV4-3	TRBJ2-5	NA	many	TGCGCCAGCAGCAAGGGGGTCCGATCGGAGACCCAGTACTTC	CASSKGVRSETQYF
TRBV7-9	TRBJ1-1	NA	few	TGTGCCAGCATCAAGGGAGCGAACACTGAAGCTTTCTTT	CASIKGANTEAFF
TRBV20-1	TRBJ2-7	NA	few	TGCAGTGCTAGAGATCGGCAGTACGAGCAGTACTTC	CSARDRQYEQYF
TRBV7-9	TRBJ1-3	NA	few	TGTGCCAGCAGCTCAAGCCTAGGGGTGAACACCATATATTTT	CASSSSLGVNTIYF
TRBV11-2	TRBJ2-1	NA	few	TGTGCCAGCAGCTCCATACGGGAAAACAATGAGCAGTTCTTC	CASSSIRENNEQFF
TRBV29-1	TRBJ2-7	NA	many	TGCAGCGTGAGCCAACCGCCTTTCTACGAGCAGTACTTC	CSVSQPPFYEQYF
TRBV7-2	TRBJ2-5	NA	few	TGTGCCAGCAGCTTATTACGGAGTCAAGAGACCCAGTACTTC	CASSLLRSQETQYF
TRBV5-1	TRBJ1-2	NA	NA	TGCGCCAGCAGAAGGACAGAACTTAACTATGGCTACACCTTC	CASRRTELNYGYTF
TRBV29-1	TRBJ1-5	NA	NA	TGCAGCGTTGATGGGGGAAATAGCAATCAGCCCCAGCATTTT	CSVDGGNSNQPQHF
TRBV5-6	TRBJ2-5	NA	NA	TGTGCCAGCAGCTCCGAACAGGGTTGGGAGACCCAGTACTTC	CASSSEQGWETQYF
TRBV19	TRBJ1-6	NA	NA	TGTGCCAGTAGTATAGCCGCGGGAGGCAATTCACCCCTCCACTTT	CASSIAAGGNSPLHF
TRBV7-8	TRBJ2-7	NA	NA	TGTGCCAGCAGCCCGAAAGGGTATGGGAGGGGGACCTACGAGCAGTACTTC	CASSPKGYGRGTYEQYF
TRBV5-1	TRBJ2-2	TRBD2	NA	TGCGCCAGCAATCTTATAGCGGGGCCCCGGCCCGGGGAGCTGTTTTTT	CASNLIAGPRPGELFF
TRBV5-1	TRBJ2-6	NA	few	TGCGCCAGCAGCTTTACGGTTATCTCTGGGGCCAACGTCCTGACTTTC	CASSFTVISGANVLTF
TRBV27	TRBJ1-1	NA	many	TGTGCCAGCAGCTTAAGAGAGAACACTGAAGCTTTCTTT	CASSLRENTEAFF
TRBV2	TRBJ1-6	TRBD1	NA	TGTGCCAGCAGTGTCCCCGGCCCAGGACAGGGGGATTCACCCCTCCACTTT	CASSVPGPGQGDSPLHF
TRBV9	TRBJ2-7	NA	few	TGTGCCAGCAGCCCCTCTCAACCGGGGGCGCCGGGTGAGCAGTACTTC	CASSPSQPGAPGEQYF
TRBV4-1	TRBJ2-7	TRBD1	NA	TGCGCCAGCAGCCGGGGACAGGTGTACGAGCAGTACTTC	CASSRGQVYEQYF
TRBV20-1	TRBJ1-5	NA	NA	TGCAGTGCGGCCCGAGAGATCAATCAGCCCCAGCATTTT	CSAAREINQPQHF
TRBV6-1	TRBJ1-3	TRBD1	few	TGTGCCAGCAGAACGACAGGGTCAGGAAACACCATATATTTT	CASRTTGSGNTIYF
TRBV19	TRBJ2-7	NA	NA	TGTGCCAGTAGTATAGAAGGTGGGGGCTCCTACGAGCAGTACTTC	CASSIEGGGSYEQYF
TRBV4-2	TRBJ1-5	NA	few	TGTGCCAGCAGCAGTGACAGGTCCTCTCAGCCCCAGCATTTT	CASSSDRSSQPQHF
TRBV2	TRBJ2-6	NA	few	TGTGCCAGGTCTCGACCATCCACTGGGGCCAACGTCCTGACTTTC	CARSRPSTGANVLTF
TRBV10-3	TRBJ2-5	TRBD2	few	TGTGCCATCAGTGAGCCCCCTTCGGCGGGAGGGCGGGAGACCCAGTACTTC	CAISEPPSAGGRETQYF
TRBV10-3	TRBJ2-1	NA	NA	TGTGCCTCCGCAAAGGGCGGCGTAAATTACAATGAGCAGTTCTTC	CASAKGGVNYNEQFF
TRBV27	TRBJ1-1	TRBD1	NA	TGTGCCAGCAGTTTCTCCGTAAGGGACAGCCTTTGGAACACTGAAGCTTTCTTT	CASSFSVRDSLWNTEAFF
TRBV24-1	TRBJ2-2	TRBD1	NA	TGTGCCACCAGTGATTTGAGGGGGACAGGGGACACCGGGGAGCTGTTTTTT	CATSDLRGTGDTGELFF